Here is one TCR beta chain with its context. Its cognate antigen is unknown. Germline CDR1 MNHEY, CDR2 SVGAGI. CDR3 length: 13 residues. Trimming pared 6 bases from V and 8 bases from J, leaving 14 bases between. This specimen belongs to a study of cytomegalovirus exposure and HLA in healthy donors. Study as a whole: There were 88 million or so unique TCRs (from HLA-typed donors) in an early data release.

Study observations and caveats: Specificity of a few CMV-associated chains for CMV antigens was verified in vitro. A link between a missense DCLRE1C variant and TCR beta V- and J-gene trimming emerged from a later analysis. Later analysis identified several of the most significant clusters that appeared linked to common viral pathogens.

It was with 60 Vbeta and 13 Jbeta primers that the PCR ran. Libraries were prepared by immunoSEQ multiplex PCR; TCRdb keeps only in-frame clonotypes and omits some of them. This table holds 160,000 or so clones, about 80% found once. The source material was PBMCs. This sequence originates from a middle-aged woman in good health and CMV-seronegative. The rearrangement uses TRBV6-5 and TRBJ2-1; the D gene is possibly TRBD2 (6 bases). CDR3 in DNA: TGTGCCAGCAGAGGTACTAGCACCCATGAGCAGTTCTTC. Translation: CASRGTSTHEQFF.